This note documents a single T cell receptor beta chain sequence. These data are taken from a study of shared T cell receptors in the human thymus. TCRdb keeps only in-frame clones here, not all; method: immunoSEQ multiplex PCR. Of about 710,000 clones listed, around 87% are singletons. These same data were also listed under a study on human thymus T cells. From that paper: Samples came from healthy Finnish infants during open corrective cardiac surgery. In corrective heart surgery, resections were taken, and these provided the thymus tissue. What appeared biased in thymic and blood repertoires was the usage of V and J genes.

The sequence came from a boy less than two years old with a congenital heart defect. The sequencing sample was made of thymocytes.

The CDR3 loop is CASSNPRTRLNEQFF. The DNA for the CDR3 is TGTGCCAGCAGCAACCCCAGGACTCGTTTAAATGAGCAGTTCTTC. This chain connects TRBV5-6 to TRBJ2-1; weak D call: TRBD2 (5 bases). CDR3 length: 15 residues. Germline values: CDR1 SGHDT, CDR2 YYEEEE. Deletions cut 4 bases from V and 7 bases from J, with 18 bases between.